This TCR beta chain was found in a study of control samples from healthy donors and cancer patients. Clones were sequenced by immunoSEQ multiplex PCR, and TCRdb holds only the in-frame ones, with some missing. The table has some 210,000 clones, about 90% seen once; the top ten hold 1.8%. The CDR3 extends over 20 amino acids. Germline assignment: CDR1 SGHNT and CDR2 YENEEA. V dropped 3 bases and J dropped 4; count of bases not matched to a gene: 19. This sequence joins TRBV11-3 and TRBJ2-2; 8 positions agree with TRBD1. This sequence originates from a young man in good health. The sequenced sample consisted of blood. DNA of the CDR3: TGTGCCAGCAGCTTCACATTAGGACAGGGTGACCGTTTAAGCACCGGGGAGCTGTTTTTT. As protein: CASSFTLGQGDRLSTGELFF.